This record concerns one T cell receptor (beta chain) sequence. The sample originates from a study of shared clonotypes between healthy human individuals. After removal of 6 bases from V and 3 bases from J, the junction contained 5 bases not matched to a gene. The CDR3 has 15 residues. Looked up from germline, CDR1 is MNHNY and CDR2 is SVGAGI (reference sequence). Assay used: immunoSEQ multiplex PCR; TCRdb lists only in-frame clones, some missing. The repertoire includes a few million clones, 95% of them detected once, and roughly 0.13% sits in the top ten. Source material: naive CD4+ T cells sorted from blood. Indicated subset: CD45RA+ positively selected. This sequence joins TRBV6-6 and TRBJ2-2; 9 bases fit TRBD1. This sequence was found in a man in his late teens or twenties in good health. CDR3 DNA sequence: TGTGCCAGCAGATTCGACAGGGGGGACACCGGGGAGCTGTTTTTT. Translated, it gives CASRFDRGDTGELFF.